Presented here are 4 T cell receptor beta chains from one specimen sequenced in a study of blood T cells in healthy people across ages. Using a J-beta primer mix together with a sample-barcoded 5' primer, a second PCR was run for roughly 7 to 11 cycles. TCRdb ran MiXCR on the 5' RACE reads and lists one entry per CDR3 protein. The table records 1,100,000 or so distinct CDR3 sequences, 35% to 55% of them present only once. The specimen was blood. The receptor source for this set is a woman aged 55 to 70 in good health.

The V call is TRBV6-5, the J call TRBJ2-3; the D is unclear. This CDR3 region has 15 residues. V was clipped by 0 bases and J by 6 bases, with 13 bases between them. From germline, CDR1 is MNHEY and CDR2 SVGAGI. CDR3 coding DNA: TGTGCCAGCAGTTACTCGCGCCGTGGGATGGATACGCAGTATTTT. This gives the protein CASSYSRRGMDTQYF.

In this sample, this clonotype turned up a few times. The chain has TRBV28 and TRBJ2-1; TRBD2 matches at 8 bases. The CDR3 covers 15 residues. V lost 5 bases to trimming and J lost 2 bases; unmatched junction nucleotides: 5. Germline V gene data show CDR1 as MDHEN and CDR2 as SYDVKM. The CDR3 is CASSEPGLAYNEQFF. CDR3 DNA sequence: TGTGCCAGCAGTGAACCGGGACTAGCCTACAATGAGCAGTTCTTC.

The chain recombines TRBV24-1 with TRBJ2-3, with TRBD2 matching 10 bases. There are 14 residues in the CDR3. Germline V CDR1 and CDR2: KGHDR, SFDVKD. Trimming at V came to 6 bases and at J to 5 bases, leaving 4 bases not matched to a gene. CDR3 amino acids: CATSTSGKVDTQYF. The DNA for the CDR3 is TGTGCCACCAGTACTAGCGGGAAGGTAGATACGCAGTATTTT.

The rearrangement joins TRBV2 to TRBJ2-7; TRBD1 is a possible D gene (6 bases). Germline V gives CDR1 SNHLY, CDR2 FYNNEI. The V end was cut by 4 bases, the J end by 2 bases, with 12 bases between. This CDR3 is built from 14 residues. CDR3 loop: CASSALGGAYEQYF. DNA of the CDR3: TGTGCCAGCAGTGCTCTAGGGGGTGCCTACGAGCAGTACTTC.